The 9 T cell receptor beta chains presented below share a single source sample, sequenced in a study of T-cell memory formation after mild COVID-19 (dated by TCRdb to the early 2020s). Library preparation employed 5' RACE. The sequencing machine was an Illumina NovaSeq 6000. TCRdb handled the public reads itself, with Q25 trimming in fastp and clone calling in MiXCR, and kept productive beta chains. Rows are unified per CDR3 protein, each entry keeping the most common DNA and genes. The sample has hundreds of thousands of distinct CDR3 sequences on record, 20% to 25% of them singletons. Jointly, the top ten make up 20% to 25% of the sample. The sequencing input was PBMCs or a T cell subset sorted from them (not recorded which). These receptors were obtained from a man aged 18 to 29 who had mild COVID-19 (a few samples of this study predate the infection). The sample titles of this study are shuffled in the database, so cell type and time point are left out; the donor was told from shared clones.

This clonotype appeared a few times. This chain joins TRBV6-5 and TRBJ1-6; D is unresolved. Germline CDR1 reads MNHEY; CDR2 reads SVGAGI. V was pared by 5 bases and J by 7 bases, with 6 bases between. This CDR3 has 12 amino acids. CDR3 loop: CASSIRNSPLHF. The CDR3 DNA reads as TGTGCCAGCAGTATTAGGAATTCACCCCTCCACTTT.

This clonotype was seen at least ten times. This chain links TRBV5-1 with TRBJ2-2; 7 nucleotides align to TRBD1. The CDR3 spans 14 residues. The ends lost 6 bases at V and 7 bases at J; junction bases unmatched: 9. Per the germline V gene, CDR1 is SGHRS and CDR2 is YFSETQ. CDR3 amino acids: CASKETGSNGELFF. The DNA of the CDR3 is TGCGCCAGCAAGGAGACAGGGTCGAACGGGGAGCTGTTTTTT.

The chain carries TRBV12-3 or TRBV12-4 and TRBJ1-3; D is unclear. The V gene lost 7 bases and the J gene lost 8 bases, with 15 bases spanning the gap. The CDR3 is made up of 13 amino acids. This CDR3 is CASTLAVADTIYF. For the CDR3, the DNA is TGTGCCAGCACCCTGGCGGTGGCGGACACCATATATTTT.

This clonotype has more than one count but fewer than ten. The chain links TRBV5-1 to TRBJ2-5, with 7 bases aligning to TRBD1. The CDR3 loop spans 15 amino acids. J was trimmed by 0 bases and V by 3 bases; bases with no gene match: 5. Germline CDR1 is SGHRS and CDR2 is YFSETQ. In nucleotides, the CDR3 is TGCGCCAGCAGCTCTCGGGACAGAAACCAAGAGACCCAGTACTTC. It codes for CASSSRDRNQETQYF.

The V and J genes are TRBV29-1 and TRBJ2-7; no clear D gene. The CDR3 covers 12 residues. CDR1 and CDR2 from the germline V gene are SQVTM and ANQGSEA. The germline V and J ends were trimmed by 6 bases and 5 bases, with 14 bases remaining between them. The CDR3 reads CSVRAPGDEQYF. The CDR3 DNA follows: TGCAGCGTCCGAGCCCCGGGCGACGAGCAGTACTTC.

This clonotype was counted only a few times. The V call is TRBV12-3 or TRBV12-4, the J call TRBJ1-1, with D perhaps matching TRBD1 (5 bases). V was pared by 3 bases and J by 2 bases, with 13 bases between. This CDR3 contains 15 residues. CDR3: CASSFLSTDNTEAFF. In nucleotides, the CDR3 is TGTGCCAGCAGTTTTCTTTCGACAGATAACACTGAAGCTTTCTTT.

This clonotype appeared a few times. The rearrangement links TRBV20-1 to TRBJ1-1; TRBD1 is a possible D gene (5 bases). V lost 0 bases to trimming and J lost 4 bases, with 12 bases between them. This CDR3 contains 14 residues. Germline loops: CDR1 DFQATT, CDR2 SNEGSKA (reference sequence). CDR3 amino acids: CSARDWAGGTEAFF. The CDR3 DNA follows: TGCAGTGCTAGAGATTGGGCGGGGGGCACTGAAGCTTTCTTT.

In this sample, this clonotype turned up a few times. The rearrangement links TRBV5-1 to TRBJ1-2; TRBD1 aligns across 8 bases. The CDR3 contains 13 residues. Germline lookup yields CDR1 SGHRS and CDR2 YFSETQ. V gave up 4 bases and J gave up 5 bases; unmatched junction bases: 4. For the CDR3, the DNA is TGCGCCAGCAGCGCCCGGACAGGGTATGGCTACACCTTC. It translates to CASSARTGYGYTF.

This clonotype was observed many times. V and J are TRBV19 and TRBJ2-7, with D tentatively TRBD1 (5 bases). The germline V and J ends were trimmed by 4 bases and 0 bases, with 13 bases remaining between them. Germline CDR1 LNHDA, CDR2 SQIVND (reference sequence). CDR3 length: 15 amino acids. This CDR3 reads CASSTPGHHSYEQYF. CDR3 nucleotide sequence: TGTGCCAGTAGTACCCCAGGGCACCACTCCTACGAGCAGTACTTC.